This record covers a single T cell receptor (beta chain). Its antigen target is currently unknown. One base away there is no much larger clone; base qualities are not given. The data were produced on an Illumina HiSeq 1500. The public reads were reprocessed in TCRdb via fastp at Q25 and MiXCR, keeping in-frame beta chains. Entries that share a CDR3 protein sequence are merged under the most common genes and DNA. Across this sample there are hundreds of thousands of distinct CDR3 sequences, with more than 25% seen only once. The top ten constitute roughly 13% of the sample. The CDR1 and CDR2 encoded by the germline V gene (reference sequence) are MNHNY and SVGAGI. Trimming takes 2 bases from V and 7 bases from J, and the germline ends sit 18 bases apart. The CDR3 spans 17 residues, from the cysteine through the phenylalanine. Just CDR3 DNA is preserved here, 51 bases in frame from base 1. The data originate from a study of T cell repertoires in cytomegalovirus infection (dated by TCRdb to the late 2010s). In terms of the full investigation: The peptide stimulations were aimed at well-studied HLA-B-restricted epitopes as well as recently identified HLA-C-restricted CMV epitopes, whose presentation resists viral immunomodulation. Donor HLA type was relevant to the analysis, because carriage of CMV infection together with the matching HLA type was indicated by public TCR beta signatures.

The paper's findings and limits, for the study overall: In the ex vivo response, HLA-C-restricted CMV-specific TCR beta clonotypes were dominant, and in two of eight donors the single most frequent clonotype came from this HLA-C-restricted group. Cumulative frequency of public TCR beta family members discriminated carriers of CMV infection plus the relevant HLA type in this cohort and an independent roughly 340-donor cohort.

In the paper's terms, the treatment or condition label means: in vitro stimulation with specific CMV peptide epitopes to enrich CMV-specific T cells. Recombination joined TRBV6-6 with TRBJ1-6; the D segment could be TRBD1, given 5 matching bases. The sequencing used cultured CD8+ T cells from PBMCs, collected from culture after CMV antigen stimulation. The origin of this receptor is a human donor in good health (CMV status not recorded). Some clones in this sample may be carry-over from other donors' samples. CDR3 sequence: CASSYLTGPSRNSPLHF. The nucleotide sequence is TGTGCCAGCAGTTACCTCACGGGACCTTCGAGGAATTCACCCCTCCACTTT.